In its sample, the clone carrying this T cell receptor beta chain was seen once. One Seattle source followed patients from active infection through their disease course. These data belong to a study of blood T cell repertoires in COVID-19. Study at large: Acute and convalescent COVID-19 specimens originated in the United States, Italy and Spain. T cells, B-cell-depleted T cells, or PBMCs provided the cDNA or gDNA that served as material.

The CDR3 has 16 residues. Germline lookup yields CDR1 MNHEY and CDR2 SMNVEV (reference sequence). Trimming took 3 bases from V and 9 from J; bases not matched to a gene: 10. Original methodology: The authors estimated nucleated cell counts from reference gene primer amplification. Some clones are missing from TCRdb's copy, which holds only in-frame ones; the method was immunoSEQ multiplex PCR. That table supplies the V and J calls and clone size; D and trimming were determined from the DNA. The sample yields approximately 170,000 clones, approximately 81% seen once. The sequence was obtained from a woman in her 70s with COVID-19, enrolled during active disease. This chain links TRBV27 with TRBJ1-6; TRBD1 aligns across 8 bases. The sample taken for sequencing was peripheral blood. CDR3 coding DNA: TGTGCCAGCAGTTTCACCTCGACAGGGGTGGTTTCACCCCTCCACTTT. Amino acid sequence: CASSFTSTGVVSPLHF.